This T cell receptor beta chain was profiled in a study of OX40 agonist ivuxolimab in advanced cancers. This CDR3 is 15 amino acids long. Germline-derived CDR1 and CDR2 are LNHDA and SQIVND (reference sequence). The method was immunoSEQ multiplex PCR; TCRdb's version includes in-frame clones alone and lacks a portion of them. The sample shows 50,000 to 65,000 clones, approximately 90% of them seen only once. The V gene is TRBV19, the J gene TRBJ1-5, with 7 bases matching TRBD1. This material consisted of CD4+ or CD8+ T cells sorted from blood, taken in a trial of the OX40 agonist ivuxolimab. This TCR derives from an adult with an advanced solid tumor such as melanoma, head and neck, liver or kidney cancer. The CDR3 DNA reads TGTGCTTCTAAAGAGACAGGGATAAACAATCAGCCCCAGCATTTT. Protein sequence: CASKETGINNQPQHF.